This entry features one TCR beta chain sequence. Its specificity is not known. Sequencing was performed with immunoSEQ multiplex PCR; in TCRdb, only in-frame clones are kept and a portion is missing. Of 24,000 or so clones listed, roughly 71% are singletons. The entry originates in a study of tumor-infiltrating lymphocytes in localized non-small cell lung cancer. Study information: Each patient gave resected tumor and non-adjacent uninvolved lung tissue.

Regarding the study as a whole: No T-cell fraction difference was seen between IM1 and IM2 tumors. Only some patients had TCR sequencing, depending on available tissue. Tumor T-cell fraction was not associated with recurrence-free survival.

This receptor was identified in a human donor with non-small cell lung cancer. The source material was lung tumor tissue.

This CDR3 reads CASSPHRERSNQPQHF. Here the CDR3 DNA reads TGTGCCAGCAGTCCACACAGGGAGCGGAGCAATCAGCCCCAGCATTTT. The chain uses TRBV27 and TRBJ1-5, with D possibly being TRBD1 (6 bases). V gave up 5 bases and J gave up 1 base, with 15 bases separating them. This CDR3 has 16 amino acids. From germline, CDR1 is MNHEY and CDR2 SMNVEV (reference sequence).